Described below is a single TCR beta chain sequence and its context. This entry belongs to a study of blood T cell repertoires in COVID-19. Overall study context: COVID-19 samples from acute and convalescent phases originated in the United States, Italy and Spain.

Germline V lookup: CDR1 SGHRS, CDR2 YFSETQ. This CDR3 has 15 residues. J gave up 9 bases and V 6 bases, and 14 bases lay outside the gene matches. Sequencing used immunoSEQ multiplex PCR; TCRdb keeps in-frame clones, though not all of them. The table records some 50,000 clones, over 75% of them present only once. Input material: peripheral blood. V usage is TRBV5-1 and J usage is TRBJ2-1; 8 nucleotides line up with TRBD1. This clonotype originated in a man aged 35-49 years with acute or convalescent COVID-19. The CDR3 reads CASTTRGQVPTEQFF. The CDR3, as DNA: TGCGCCAGCACTACCAGGGGACAGGTTCCTACTGAGCAGTTCTTC.